This TCR beta chain was sequenced during a study of blood T cell repertoires in COVID-19. Study context: Samples came from the United States, Italy and Spain, spanning acute and convalescent COVID-19.

Source study methods: Nucleated cell number was recorded as an estimate derived from reference gene primer amplification. TCRdb's copy holds only in-frame clones and misses some; the assay was immunoSEQ multiplex PCR. For V, J and clone size, that table is used; D and trimming come from the DNA. The repertoire holds around 80,000 clones, with roughly 82% as singletons. Germline loops: CDR1 SGHDN, CDR2 FVKESK. The CDR3 length is 14 residues. Trimming shortened V by 0 bases and J by 10 bases, and 10 bases separated the two germline ends. This clone was found a few times. The specimen sequenced was peripheral blood. This TCR came from a man older than 75 with acute or convalescent COVID-19. This chain links TRBV14 with TRBJ1-6; D gene ambiguous. CDR3 DNA sequence: TGTGCCAGCAGCCAAGATAGGAGGTACTCACCCCTCCACTTT. It translates to CASSQDRRYSPLHF.